The source of this T cell receptor beta chain is a study of T-cell memory formation after mild COVID-19. Comments on this clonotype: Its specificity is unknown.

General observations from the study: CD4/CD8 balance held among clones contracting day 15 to 85, and later expanders leaned CD4+. Pre-infection memory carried some responding clones, suggesting that cross-reactive memory joined.

With constant-segment primers, 5'RACE yielded cDNA libraries of TCR alpha and TCR beta that carried sample barcodes and UMIs. A single record per CDR3 protein comes from TCRdb applying MiXCR to the 5' RACE reads. The profile covers 400,000 to 550,000 distinct CDR3 sequences, with about 23% appearing a single time and approximately 13% taken by the ten largest. The TCR sequence derives from an adult woman who had mild COVID-19 (a few samples of this study predate the infection). Cell type and time point are not known. Sequencing was done on a sample of PBMCs or a T cell subset sorted from them (not recorded which).

The CDR3 spells CASSAGLAVSYNEQFF. DNA for the CDR3: TGTGCCAGCAGCGCCGGACTAGCGGTCTCCTACAATGAGCAGTTCTTC. The chain uses TRBV7-6 and TRBJ2-1, with 10 nucleotides matching TRBD2. The CDR3 spans 16 residues. J gave up 0 bases and V 5 bases, and 4 bases lay outside the gene matches. Germline CDR1 SGHVS, CDR2 FNYEAQ.